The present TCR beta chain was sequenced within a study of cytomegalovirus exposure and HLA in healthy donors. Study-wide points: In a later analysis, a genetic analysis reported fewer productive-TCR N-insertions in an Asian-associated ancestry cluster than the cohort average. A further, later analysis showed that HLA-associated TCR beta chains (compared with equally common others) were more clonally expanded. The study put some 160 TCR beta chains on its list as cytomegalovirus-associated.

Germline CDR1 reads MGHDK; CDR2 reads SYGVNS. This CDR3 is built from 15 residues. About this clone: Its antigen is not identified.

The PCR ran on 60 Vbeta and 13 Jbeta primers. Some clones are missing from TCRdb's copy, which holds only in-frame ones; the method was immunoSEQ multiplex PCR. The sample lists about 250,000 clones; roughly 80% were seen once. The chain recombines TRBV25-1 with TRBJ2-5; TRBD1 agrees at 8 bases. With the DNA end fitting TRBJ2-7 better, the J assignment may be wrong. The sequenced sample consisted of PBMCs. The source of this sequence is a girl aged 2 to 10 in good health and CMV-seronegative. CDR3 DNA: TGTGCCAGCAGTGAACCCGGACAGGGCTTTTACGAGCAGTACTTC. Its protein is CASSEPGQGFYEQYF.